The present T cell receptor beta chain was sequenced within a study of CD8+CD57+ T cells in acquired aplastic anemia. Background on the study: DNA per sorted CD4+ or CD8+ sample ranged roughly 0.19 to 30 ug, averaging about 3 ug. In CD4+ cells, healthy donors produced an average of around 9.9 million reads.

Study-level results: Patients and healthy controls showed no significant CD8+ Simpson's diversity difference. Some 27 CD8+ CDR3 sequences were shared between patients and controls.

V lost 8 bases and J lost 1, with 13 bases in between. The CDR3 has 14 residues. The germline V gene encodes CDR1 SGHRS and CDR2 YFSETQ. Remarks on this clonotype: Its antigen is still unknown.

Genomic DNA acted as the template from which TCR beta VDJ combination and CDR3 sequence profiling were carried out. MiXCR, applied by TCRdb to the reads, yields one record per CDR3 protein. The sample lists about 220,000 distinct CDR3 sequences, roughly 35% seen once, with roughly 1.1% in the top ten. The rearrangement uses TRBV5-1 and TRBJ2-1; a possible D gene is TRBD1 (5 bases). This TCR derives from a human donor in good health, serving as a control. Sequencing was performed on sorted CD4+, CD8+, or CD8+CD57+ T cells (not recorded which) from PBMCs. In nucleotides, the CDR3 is TGCGCCAGTTGCCCCCAGGGATCCTACAATGAGCAGTTCTTC. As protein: CASCPQGSYNEQFF.